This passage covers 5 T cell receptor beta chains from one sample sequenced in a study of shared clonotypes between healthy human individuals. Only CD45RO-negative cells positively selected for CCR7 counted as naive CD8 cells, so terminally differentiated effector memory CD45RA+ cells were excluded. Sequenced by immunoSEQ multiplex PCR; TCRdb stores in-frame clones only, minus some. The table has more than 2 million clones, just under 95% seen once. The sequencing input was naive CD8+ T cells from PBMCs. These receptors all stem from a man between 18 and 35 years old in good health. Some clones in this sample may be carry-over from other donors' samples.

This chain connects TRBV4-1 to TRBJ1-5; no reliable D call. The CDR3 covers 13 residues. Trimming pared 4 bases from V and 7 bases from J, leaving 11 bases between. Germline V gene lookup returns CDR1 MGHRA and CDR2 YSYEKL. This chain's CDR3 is CASSLAHSQPQHF. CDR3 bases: TGCGCCAGCAGCCTTGCCCACTCCCAGCCCCAGCATTTT.

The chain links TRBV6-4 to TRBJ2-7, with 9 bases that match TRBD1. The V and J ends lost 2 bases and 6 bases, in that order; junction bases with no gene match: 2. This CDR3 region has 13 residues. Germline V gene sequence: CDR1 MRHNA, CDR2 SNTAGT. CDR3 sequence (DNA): TGTGCCAGCAGTGACGCGACAGGGGGCGAGCAGTACTTC. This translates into CASSDATGGEQYF.

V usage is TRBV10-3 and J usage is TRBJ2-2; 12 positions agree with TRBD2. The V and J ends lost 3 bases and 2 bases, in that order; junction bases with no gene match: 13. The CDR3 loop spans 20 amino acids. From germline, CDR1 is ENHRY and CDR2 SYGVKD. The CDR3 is CAISDLETSGRELNTGELFF. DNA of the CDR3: TGTGCCATCAGTGACCTAGAGACTAGCGGGAGAGAGCTTAACACCGGGGAGCTGTTTTTT.

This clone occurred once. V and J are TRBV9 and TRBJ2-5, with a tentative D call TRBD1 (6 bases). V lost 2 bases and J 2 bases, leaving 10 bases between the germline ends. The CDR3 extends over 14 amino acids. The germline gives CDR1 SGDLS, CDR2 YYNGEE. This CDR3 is CASSVPDRQETQYF. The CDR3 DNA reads TGTGCCAGCAGCGTTCCGGACAGACAAGAGACCCAGTACTTC.

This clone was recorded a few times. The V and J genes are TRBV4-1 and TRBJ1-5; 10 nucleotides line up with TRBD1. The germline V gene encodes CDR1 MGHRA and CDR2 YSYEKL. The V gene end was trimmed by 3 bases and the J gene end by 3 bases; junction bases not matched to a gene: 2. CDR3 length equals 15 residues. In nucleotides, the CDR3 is TGCGCCAGCAGCCACGGGACAGGGGACAATCAGCCCCAGCATTTT. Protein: CASSHGTGDNQPQHF.